This is a list of T cell receptor beta chains from one sample in a study of identical twins. TCRdb ran MiXCR on the 5' RACE reads and lists one entry per CDR3 protein. Of 350,000 to 600,000 distinct CDR3 sequences listed, approximately 14% were seen once; the top ten hold roughly 0.56%. This same sample was also part of a study on yellow fever vaccine responses in identical twins.

Material: CD4+ T cells sorted from blood. The source of these receptors is a woman younger than 35 in good health. The CDR3 runs from the conserved cysteine through the conserved F or W. The D gene is left open where the match is weak. Some rows mark clone size as missing; the rest say once, few, many or name a class of expanded clone.

>TRBV27|NA|TRBJ2-1|TRBD2
CASSSPGSGGGEQFF
TGTGCCAGCAGTTCCCCCGGGAGCGGGGGAGGTGAGCAGTTCTTC
>TRBV2|NA|TRBJ2-7|NA
CASFSPHDKTYEQYF
TGTGCCAGCTTTAGTCCTCATGACAAAACCTACGAGCAGTACTTC
>TRBV30|NA|TRBJ1-1|NA
CAWNAGIWTEAFF
TGTGCCTGGAACGCAGGGATTTGGACTGAAGCTTTCTTT
>TRBV7-2|few|TRBJ2-2|TRBD2
CASSAGTSGSIGELFF
TGTGCCAGCAGCGCAGGCACTAGCGGGTCCATAGGGGAGCTGTTTTTT
>TRBV7-2|NA|TRBJ2-5|TRBD1
CASSFGQGGRETQYF
TGTGCCAGCAGCTTCGGACAGGGAGGACGAGAGACCCAGTACTTC
>TRBV2|NA|TRBJ2-3|NA
CASSAPVRNTDTQYF
TGTGCCAGCAGCGCCCCGGTCAGGAACACAGATACGCAGTATTTT
>TRBV9|few|TRBJ2-7|TRBD2
CASSVTASGASEQYF
TGTGCCAGCAGCGTTACGGCTAGCGGGGCATCCGAGCAGTACTTC
>TRBV21-1|NA|TRBJ2-5|NA
CASSKVVRGYQETQYF
TGTGCCAGCAGCAAAGTAGTCCGAGGCTATCAAGAGACCCAGTACTTC
>TRBV4-3|NA|TRBJ2-1|NA
CASSRGFSYNEQFF
TGCGCCAGCAGCCGGGGGTTTTCCTACAATGAGCAGTTCTTC
>TRBV28|few|TRBJ1-5|NA
CASTTRGRNQPQHF
TGTGCCAGCACTACTCGGGGGCGAAATCAGCCCCAGCATTTT
>TRBV18|NA|TRBJ2-1|NA
CASSPLLASGSSYNEQFF
TGTGCCAGCTCACCCCTCCTGGCGTCCGGGAGCTCCTACAATGAGCAGTTCTTC
>TRBV18|NA|TRBJ2-1|TRBD2
CASSHPGGRVNEQFF
TGTGCCAGCTCACACCCGGGAGGCCGCGTGAATGAGCAGTTCTTC
>TRBV19|few|TRBJ2-1|NA
CASSINRAINNEQFF
TGTGCCAGTAGTATTAACAGGGCTATCAACAATGAGCAGTTCTTC
>TRBV6-5|many|TRBJ2-7|NA
CASSYSRGTYEQYF
TGTGCCAGCAGTTACTCGAGGGGTACCTACGAGCAGTACTTC
>TRBV29-1|few|TRBJ2-7|NA
CSVFEGGGEQYF
TGCAGCGTTTTCGAGGGGGGAGGCGAGCAGTACTTC
>TRBV9|NA|TRBJ2-3|NA
CASSVVGGPQYF
TGTGCCAGCAGCGTAGTTGGGGGTCCGCAGTATTTT
>TRBV3-1|many|TRBJ2-1|NA
CASSQQGPYNEQFF
TGTGCCAGCAGCCAACAGGGTCCCTACAATGAGCAGTTCTTC
>TRBV7-9|NA|TRBJ2-1|TRBD2
CASSLTSREEFF
TGTGCCAGCAGCTTGACATCTCGGGAGGAGTTCTTC
>TRBV7-9|many|TRBJ2-7|NA
CASSLGTLASYEQYF
TGTGCCAGCAGCTTAGGAACTCTCGCCTCCTACGAGCAGTACTTC
>TRBV3-1|NA|TRBJ2-1|TRBD2
CASSQDRVSGGDNEQFF
TGTGCCAGCAGCCAAGATCGAGTCAGCGGGGGAGACAATGAGCAGTTCTTC
>TRBV9|few|TRBJ2-1|TRBD2
CASSARLAGNEQFF
TGTGCCAGCAGCGCTCGACTAGCGGGTAATGAGCAGTTCTTC
>TRBV15|many|TRBJ2-7|NA
CATSRAASYEQYF
TGTGCCACCAGCAGAGCGGCCTCCTACGAGCAGTACTTC
>TRBV5-6|many|TRBJ2-2|TRBD2
CASSKRTSGIGGPGELFF
TGTGCCAGCAGCAAGAGGACTAGCGGAATAGGGGGTCCCGGGGAGCTGTTTTTT
>TRBV28|few|TRBJ2-1|TRBD2
CASALLAGIAYNEQFF
TGTGCCAGCGCTCTACTAGCGGGAATCGCTTACAATGAGCAGTTCTTC
>TRBV5-1|NA|TRBJ2-3|TRBD2
CASRTDSGSTDTQYF
TGCGCCAGCAGAACCGATAGCGGGAGCACAGATACGCAGTATTTT
>TRBV7-2|NA|TRBJ2-5|NA
CASSLAGFGETQYF
TGTGCCAGCAGCTTAGCCGGGTTTGGGGAGACCCAGTACTTC
>TRBV2|few|TRBJ2-2|NA
CASSAQSRGTGELFF
TGTGCCAGCAGTGCCCAGAGTAGGGGCACCGGGGAGCTGTTTTTT
>TRBV30|NA|TRBJ2-7|NA
CAWSVIEQYF
TGTGCCTGGAGTGTGATAGAGCAGTACTTC
>TRBV11-2|NA|TRBJ1-4|NA
CASNAPGGTEKLFF
TGTGCCAGCAACGCCCCGGGGGGGACGGAAAAACTGTTTTTT
>TRBV5-1|few|TRBJ1-1|NA
CASSYGGDLEAFF
TGCGCCAGCAGCTACGGCGGGGACTTGGAAGCTTTCTTT
>TRBV7-2|NA|TRBJ2-2|TRBD2
CASSLEAGGSTGELFF
TGTGCCAGCAGCTTAGAAGCGGGAGGGTCCACCGGGGAGCTGTTTTTT
>TRBV2|few|TRBJ2-2|TRBD1
CASGGTGGTGELFF
TGTGCCAGCGGCGGGACAGGGGGCACCGGGGAGCTGTTTTTT
>TRBV7-8|NA|TRBJ2-7|NA
CASSLVAESYEQYF
TGTGCCAGCAGCTTAGTGGCCGAATCCTACGAGCAGTACTTC
>TRBV2|NA|TRBJ2-2|NA
CASSPAWSSGELFF
TGTGCCAGCAGTCCCGCCTGGAGTTCCGGGGAGCTGTTTTTT
>TRBV20-1|NA|TRBJ2-1|NA
CSAGGPGYNEQFF
TGCAGTGCTGGCGGGCCAGGGTACAATGAGCAGTTCTTC
>TRBV24-1|few|TRBJ2-2|NA
CATSDTGPAGELFF
TGTGCCACCAGTGATACGGGTCCGGCCGGGGAGCTGTTTTTT
>TRBV6-5|few|TRBJ2-7|TRBD1
CASSYSTGGLYEQYF
TGTGCCAGCAGTTACTCGACAGGGGGTCTTTACGAGCAGTACTTC
>TRBV7-9|few|TRBJ1-2|NA
CASSSGRWDYTF
TGTGCCAGCAGCTCGGGACGATGGGACTACACCTTC
>TRBV12-3/TRBV12-4|NA|TRBJ1-4|TRBD1
CASSPTGSGEKLFF
TGTGCCAGCAGTCCGACAGGGTCCGGTGAAAAACTGTTTTTT
>TRBV9|few|TRBJ2-1|NA
CASSAGLTYNEQFF
TGTGCCAGCAGCGCGGGACTGACTTACAATGAGCAGTTCTTC